This T cell receptor beta chain originates from a study of T cells in Graves' hyperthyroidism and ophthalmopathy. The hyperthyroidism was newly diagnosed and had lasted under 2 months; the patients were aged 18 to 65. Study findings and constraints: Most expanded thyroid clonotypes above 0.001 recurred in blood.

At least ten counts were recorded for this clonotype. Its antigen remains unidentified. The TCR beta CDR3 regions underwent amplification using RNA transcripts as the source. In the first-round RT-PCR of the TCR CDR3, the HTBI primer set was used. Using its own MiXCR run on the multiplex PCR reads, TCRdb lists one record per CDR3 protein. Of approximately 370,000 distinct CDR3 sequences detected, approximately 15% appear once; the ten largest clones hold less than 35%. Germline CDR1 reads MNHNS; CDR2 reads SASEGT. The V end was cut by 8 bases, the J end by 6 bases, with 10 bases between. The CDR3 contains 12 residues.

The sequenced sample was blood. This clonotype originated in a woman aged 25-40 years with Graves' hyperthyroidism. The rearrangement joins TRBV6-1 to TRBJ2-2; TRBD2 might be the D (5 bases). The CDR3 DNA sequence: TGTGCCAGCCGCGACGGGGCCGGGGAGCTGTTTTTT. It encodes CASRDGAGELFF.